Listed here are 32 T cell receptor beta chains from one sample, sequenced in a study of blood T cell repertoires in COVID-19. The table came from immunoSEQ multiplex PCR; TCRdb's copy has only in-frame clones and leaves some out. This sample has about 350,000 clones, with about 88% found just once. The specimen sequenced was PBMCs or T cells enriched from blood (not recorded which). These receptor sequences come from a woman aged 30 to 39 who had been exposed to COVID-19.

The V gene is TRBV24-1, the J gene TRBJ1-2; TRBD1 matches 9 bases. Germline loops: CDR1 KGHDR, CDR2 SFDVKD. Germline trimming cut 0 bases from V and 5 bases from J; bases unmatched to any gene: 9. This CDR3 contains 17 residues. The CDR3 DNA reads as TGTGCCACCAGTGATTTGATCACTACAGGGGGCGCATATGGCTACACCTTC. Protein: CATSDLITTGGAYGYTF.

The chain recombines TRBV5-6 with TRBJ1-5; D unresolved. The CDR3 has 17 residues. Germline values: CDR1 SGHDT, CDR2 YYEEEE. The V and J ends lost 2 bases and 0 bases respectively, with 15 bases between them. This CDR3 reads CASSFFFGVGSNQPQHF. CDR3 DNA sequence: TGTGCCAGCAGCTTTTTTTTCGGAGTCGGTAGCAATCAGCCCCAGCATTTT.

V and J are TRBV12-3 or TRBV12-4 and TRBJ2-4, with TRBD1 matching over 10 bases. V gave up 8 bases and J gave up 4 bases; unmatched junction bases: 2. The length of the CDR3 is 13 residues. The DNA for the CDR3 is TGTGCCAGCCGGACAGGGGGAAAAAACATTCAGTACTTC. Translated, it gives CASRTGGKNIQYF.

The V gene is TRBV12-3 or TRBV12-4, the J gene TRBJ1-1; no reliable D call. The CDR3 contains 12 residues. V was pared by 3 bases and J by 4 bases, with 6 bases between. CDR3 sequence (DNA): TGTGCCAGCAGTTTTCCGGGCACTGAAGCTTTCTTT. It translates to CASSFPGTEAFF.

V usage is TRBV5-1 and J usage is TRBJ2-7; D not resolved. Trimming took off 4 bases at V and 3 bases at J, with 17 bases between the two ends. CDR3 length: 15 residues. Germline values: CDR1 SGHRS, CDR2 YFSETQ. CDR3 region: CASSPLGRPSYEQYF. For the CDR3, the DNA is TGCGCCAGCAGCCCACTGGGCAGGCCAAGCTACGAGCAGTACTTC.

The genes are TRBV4-1 and TRBJ2-7; the match to TRBD1 covers 8 bases. The CDR3 has 15 amino acids. Germline loops: CDR1 MGHRA, CDR2 YSYEKL. The ends lost 0 bases at V and 0 bases at J; junction bases unmatched: 1. Written as DNA, the CDR3 is TGCGCCAGCAGCCAAGAGACAGGGGCCTCCTACGAGCAGTACTTC. Amino acids: CASSQETGASYEQYF.

V gene TRBV7-8 combines with J gene TRBJ1-1; maybe TRBD1 (5 bases). The CDR3 is 14 residues long. Germline V lookup: CDR1 SGHVS, CDR2 FQNEAQ. The V end was cut by 4 bases, the J end by 4 bases, with 13 bases between. CDR3 region: CASSSQGQGTEAFF. Written as DNA, the CDR3 is TGTGCCAGCAGCTCCCAAGGACAAGGCACTGAAGCTTTCTTT.

This clone was picked up a small number of times. The gene calls are TRBV7-9 and TRBJ2-7; no clear D gene. This CDR3 has 14 amino acids. Germline values: CDR1 SEHNR, CDR2 FQNEAQ (reference sequence). The V gene lost 1 base and the J gene lost 3 bases, with 10 bases spanning the gap. Here the CDR3 reads CASSLDGRLYEQYF. CDR3 bases: TGTGCCAGCAGCTTAGATGGCAGGCTCTACGAGCAGTACTTC.

This clone was detected once. This chain links TRBV7-9 with TRBJ1-2, with D possibly being TRBD1 (5 bases). The CDR3 has 17 amino acids. Germline V gene sequence: CDR1 SEHNR, CDR2 FQNEAQ (reference sequence). V was shortened by 5 bases and J by 3 bases, with 22 bases between the two germline ends. CDR3 in amino acids: CASSPIWAGVSDYGYTF. The CDR3 DNA reads as TGTGCCAGCAGCCCCATATGGGCGGGGGTTTCGGACTATGGCTACACCTTC.

The chain combines TRBV7-2 with TRBJ2-7; 7 bases align to TRBD1. Germline CDR1 SGHTA, CDR2 FQGNSA. The CDR3 is 14 amino acids. The ends lost 1 base at V and 6 bases at J; junction bases unmatched: 6. For the CDR3, the DNA is TGTGCCAGCAGCTTAGTGGGACAGTCAGGCGAGCAGTACTTC. Protein: CASSLVGQSGEQYF. Full variable domain (outside the CDR3, taken from reference TRBV7-2 and TRBJ2-7): GAGVSQSPSNKVTEKGKDVELRCDPISGHTALYWYRQSLGQGLEFLIYFQGNSAPDKSGLPSDRFSAERTGGSVSTLTIQRTQQEDSAVYLCASSLVGQSGEQYFGPGTRLTVT.

V usage is TRBV7-9 and J usage is TRBJ1-1; no reliable D call. Germline V gene lookup returns CDR1 SEHNR and CDR2 FQNEAQ (reference sequence). Trimming left V 7 bases short and J 1 base short, with 13 bases between. The CDR3 spans 14 residues. The CDR3 bases are TGTGCCAGCAATGGTGGGAGAGGGAACACTGAAGCTTTCTTT. As protein: CASNGGRGNTEAFF. Supplemented by reference TRBV7-9 and TRBJ1-1, the full variable domain reads DTGVSQNPRHKITKRGQNVTFRCDPISEHNRLYWYRQTLGQGPEFLTYFQNEAQLEKSRLLSDRFSAERPKGSFSTLEIQRTEQGDSAMYLCASNGGRGNTEAFFGQGTRLTVV.

The chain employs TRBV20-1 and TRBJ2-3, with D tentatively TRBD1 (5 bases). V lost 6 bases and J lost 8, with 12 bases in between. CDR3 length equals 11 residues. CDR1 is DFQATT and CDR2 is SNEGSKA in the germline V gene (reference sequence). For the CDR3, the DNA is TGCAGTGCCCCCACTGGGGCTACGCAGTATTTT. Its translation: CSAPTGATQYF.

The chain uses TRBV20-1 and TRBJ1-2; 8 bases map to TRBD1. The CDR3 has 15 amino acids. CDR1 and CDR2 from the germline V gene are DFQATT and SNEGSKA (reference sequence). Unmatched junction bases numbered 12, after V lost 3 bases and J lost 6 bases. In DNA, the CDR3 is TGCAGTGCTAGTACCCACGGACAGGGAAGGGATGGCTACACCTTC. This encodes CSASTHGQGRDGYTF.

The rearrangement joins TRBV5-4 to TRBJ1-4; D uncertain. V lost 0 bases to trimming and J lost 4 bases, with 7 bases between them. The CDR3 has 14 residues. Germline lookup yields CDR1 SGHNT and CDR2 YYREEE (reference sequence). Here the CDR3 reads CASSLGGFNEKLFF. In DNA form, the CDR3 reads TGTGCCAGCAGCTTGGGAGGGTTTAATGAAAAACTGTTTTTT.

The chain has TRBV9 and TRBJ1-1, with 8 nucleotides matching TRBD1. Germline CDR1 SGDLS, CDR2 YYNGEE. The CDR3 has 13 residues. J gave up 4 bases and V 4 bases, and 3 bases lay outside the gene matches. CDR3 loop: CASSTGQGTEAFF. CDR3 nucleotides: TGTGCCAGCAGCACCGGACAGGGCACTGAAGCTTTCTTT.

V gene TRBV5-8 combines with J gene TRBJ2-7; no definite D call. Trimming pared 0 bases from V and 0 bases from J, leaving 7 bases between. From germline, CDR1 is SGHTS and CDR2 YDEGEE. This CDR3 is 14 amino acids long. The CDR3 loop is CASSLARFSYEQYF. As DNA, the CDR3 is TGTGCCAGCAGCTTGGCCAGATTCTCCTACGAGCAGTACTTC.

The chain couples TRBV15 to TRBJ1-1, with 11 nucleotides matching TRBD1. Unmatched junction bases numbered 8, after V lost 5 bases and J lost 3 bases. The CDR3 has 16 residues. Per germline, CDR1 LNHNV and CDR2 YYDKDF (reference sequence). The CDR3, as DNA: TGTGCCACCAGCTCCCGGGACAGGGGGATCGACACTGAAGCTTTCTTT. Translated, it gives CATSSRDRGIDTEAFF. The variable domain in full, with the rest retrieved from reference TRBV15 and TRBJ1-1, is DAMVIQNPRYQVTQFGKPVTLSCSQTLNHNVMYWYQQKSSQAPKLLFHYYDKDFNNEADTPDNFQSRRPNTSFCFLDIRSPGLGDTAMYLCATSSRDRGIDTEAFFGQGTRLTVV.

The CDR3 DNA follows: TGTGCCAGCAGCGTGGGAACGGGACAGGGTGGGAATTCAGCTTTCTTT. Translation: CASSVGTGQGGNSAFF. The chain carries TRBV9 and TRBJ1-1, with 9 positions matching TRBD1. Germline V CDR1 and CDR2: SGDLS, YYNGEE. The CDR3 consists of 16 residues. The ends lost 2 bases at V and 10 bases at J; junction bases unmatched: 15.

The gene calls are TRBV27 and TRBJ2-1; a possible D gene is TRBD1 (6 bases). The CDR3 has 13 residues. Germline V gene sequence: CDR1 MNHEY, CDR2 SMNVEV (reference sequence). The V end lost 6 bases, the J end lost 5 bases, and 11 bases lay between the germline ends. Here the CDR3 DNA reads TGTGCCAGCAGAGGGGGAAAAAACAATGAGCAGTTCTTC. Its translation is CASRGGKNNEQFF.

This chain links TRBV18 with TRBJ2-1; perhaps TRBD1 as D (6 bases). The CDR3 spans 11 residues. Germline assignment: CDR1 KGHSH and CDR2 LQKENI. With 5 bases removed from V and 9 bases from J, the gap between germline ends came to 8 bases. The CDR3 sequence: CASSSRGEQFF. The DNA for the CDR3 is TGTGCCAGCTCATCCAGGGGTGAGCAGTTCTTC.

The chain employs TRBV27 and TRBJ2-1; 14 bases agree with TRBD2. The J segment lost 4 bases and the V segment lost 6 bases, leaving 2 bases of the junction unmatched. This CDR3 is built from 15 residues. Germline V gives CDR1 MNHEY, CDR2 SMNVEV (reference sequence). CDR3 sequence reads: CASSRLAGGYNEQFF. CDR3 bases: TGTGCCAGCAGCCGACTAGCGGGAGGGTACAATGAGCAGTTCTTC.

Worth noting for this clone: Other DNA sequences in this sample translate to the same CDR3. The rearrangement links TRBV28 to TRBJ1-2, with TRBD1 matching 10 bases. This CDR3 is 14 amino acids long. Germline CDR1 MDHEN, CDR2 SYDVKM. After removal of 5 bases from V and 5 bases from J, the junction contained 5 bases not matched to a gene. CDR3 in DNA: TGTGCCAGCAGTGCGGGACAGGGGAATTATGGCTACACCTTC. This encodes CASSAGQGNYGYTF.

The V call is TRBV5-5, the J call TRBJ1-6; D gene uncertain. Germline CDR1 reads SGHKS; CDR2 reads YYEKEE (reference sequence). The CDR3 consists of 15 residues. Trimming took off 2 bases at V and 10 bases at J, with 16 bases between the two ends. The CDR3 loop reads CASSFPGVSDSPLHF. CDR3 nucleotides: TGTGCCAGCAGCTTCCCGGGAGTTAGCGACTCACCCCTCCACTTT.

V and J are TRBV6-1 and TRBJ2-1; 7 bases align to TRBD1. This CDR3 is 15 amino acids long. V was pared by 3 bases and J by 4 bases, with 6 bases of the junction left unmatched. CDR1 and CDR2 (germline): MNHNS, SASEGT. The DNA of the CDR3 is TGTGCCAGCAGTGACATGGGGACAGCATACAATGAGCAGTTCTTC. It encodes CASSDMGTAYNEQFF.

The rearrangement uses TRBV6-5 and TRBJ2-2; 7 bases align to TRBD1. The length of the CDR3 is 14 residues. Per the germline V gene, CDR1 is MNHEY and CDR2 is SVGAGI. After removal of 7 bases from V and 0 bases from J, the junction contained 2 bases not matched to a gene. CDR3 DNA: TGTGCCAGCACTGGGACAGCGAACACCGGGGAGCTGTTTTTT. Encoded protein: CASTGTANTGELFF.

The chain links TRBV28 to TRBJ2-7, with D unresolved. Trimming removed 4 bases from V and 1 base from J, with 20 bases in between. Germline V gene lookup returns CDR1 MDHEN and CDR2 SYDVKM. This CDR3 is built from 17 residues. The chain's CDR3 is CASSSTGAVLLSYEQYF. The CDR3 DNA reads as TGTGCCAGCAGTTCGACTGGCGCAGTATTGTTGTCCTACGAGCAGTACTTC.

This chain connects TRBV28 to TRBJ2-3, with TRBD2 matching 12 bases. The CDR3 sequence is 19 residues long. Germline V gives CDR1 MDHEN, CDR2 SYDVKM. Trimming cost V 8 bases and J 3 bases; bases outside gene matches: 18. Written as DNA, the CDR3 is TGTGCCAGCCCAAGGGACAGGGGCCTTCTAGCGGGAGGGACAGATACGCAGTATTTT. Amino acid sequence: CASPRDRGLLAGGTDTQYF.

The genes are TRBV12-3 or TRBV12-4 and TRBJ1-1, with D possibly being TRBD1 (5 bases). This CDR3 spans 13 amino acids. V was trimmed by 5 bases and J by 10 bases, leaving 17 bases between them. The CDR3 sequence: CASSPRLREGAFF. CDR3 DNA: TGTGCCAGCAGTCCCCGCCTCAGGGAAGGAGCTTTCTTT.

The CDR3 sequence: CASSMGRLNEQYF. As DNA, the CDR3 is TGTGCCAGTAGTATGGGCAGACTAAACGAGCAGTACTTC. This chain connects TRBV19 to TRBJ2-7; tentative D call: TRBD2 (5 bases). The CDR3 has 13 amino acids. The V gene lost 3 bases and the J gene lost 5 bases, with 11 bases spanning the gap. CDR1 and CDR2 from the germline V gene are LNHDA and SQIVND (reference sequence).

CDR3 DNA: TGTGCCAGCAGCGAGGGACAGCTAAACATTCAGTACTTC. Translated: CASSEGQLNIQYF. The rearrangement uses TRBV5-5 and TRBJ2-4; 7 nucleotides match TRBD1. The CDR3 has 13 amino acids. Per the germline V gene, CDR1 is SGHKS and CDR2 is YYEKEE (reference sequence). Trimming at V came to 4 bases and at J to 6 bases, leaving 4 bases not matched to a gene.

The J gene is TRBJ1-2, the V gene TRBV12-3 or TRBV12-4; TRBD1 aligns across 9 bases. Germline trimming cut 6 bases from V and 6 bases from J; bases unmatched to any gene: 5. The CDR3 has 13 amino acids. CDR3 DNA: TGTGCCAGCAGCTCCGGGACAGGGAATGGCTACACCTTC. Residues: CASSSGTGNGYTF.

The V call is TRBV12-3 or TRBV12-4, the J call TRBJ1-5; D not certain. The CDR3 consists of 11 residues. Trimming stripped 6 bases from V and 5 bases from J, with 5 bases between. The CDR3 DNA reads as TGTGCCAGCAGCTTCTATCAGCCCCAGCATTTT. It yields the protein CASSFYQPQHF.